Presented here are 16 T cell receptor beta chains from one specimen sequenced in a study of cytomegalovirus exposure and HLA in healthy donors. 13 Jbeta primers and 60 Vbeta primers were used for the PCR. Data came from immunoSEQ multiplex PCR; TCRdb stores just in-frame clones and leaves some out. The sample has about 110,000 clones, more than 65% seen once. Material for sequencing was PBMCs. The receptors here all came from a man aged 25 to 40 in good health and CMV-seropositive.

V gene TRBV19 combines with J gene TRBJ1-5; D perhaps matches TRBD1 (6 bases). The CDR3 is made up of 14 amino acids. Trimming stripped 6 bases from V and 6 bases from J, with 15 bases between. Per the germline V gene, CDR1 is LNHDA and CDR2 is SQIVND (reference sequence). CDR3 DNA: TGTGCCAGTAGCGCACAAACAGGGCCTCAGCCCCAGCATTTT. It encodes CASSAQTGPQPQHF.

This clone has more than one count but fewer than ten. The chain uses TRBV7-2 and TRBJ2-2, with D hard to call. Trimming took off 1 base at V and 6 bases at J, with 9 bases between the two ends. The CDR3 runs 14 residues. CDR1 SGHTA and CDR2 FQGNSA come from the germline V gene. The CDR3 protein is CASSLDYFAGELFF. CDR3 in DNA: TGTGCCAGCAGCTTAGATTATTTTGCCGGGGAGCTGTTTTTT.

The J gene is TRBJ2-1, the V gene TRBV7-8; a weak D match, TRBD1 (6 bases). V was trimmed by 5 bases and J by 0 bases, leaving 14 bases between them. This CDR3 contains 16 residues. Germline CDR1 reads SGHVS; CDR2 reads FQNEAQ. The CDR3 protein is CASSHGQTSSYNEQFF. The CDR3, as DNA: TGTGCCAGCAGCCATGGACAGACGAGCTCCTACAATGAGCAGTTCTTC.

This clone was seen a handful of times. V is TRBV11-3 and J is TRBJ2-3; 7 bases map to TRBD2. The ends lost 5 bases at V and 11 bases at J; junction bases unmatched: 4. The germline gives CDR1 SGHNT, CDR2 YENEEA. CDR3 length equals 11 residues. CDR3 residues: CASSGSGEQYF. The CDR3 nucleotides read TGTGCCAGCAGCGGAAGCGGGGAGCAGTATTTT.

The CDR3 DNA is TGTGCCAGCAGCCTCGGGATCCATAGCAATCAGCCCCAGCATTTT. Translated: CASSLGIHSNQPQHF. The chain links TRBV6-5 to TRBJ1-5, with no clear D. The CDR3 length is 15 residues. Germline CDR1 MNHEY, CDR2 SVGAGI. V lost 6 bases and J 0 bases, leaving 12 bases between the germline ends.

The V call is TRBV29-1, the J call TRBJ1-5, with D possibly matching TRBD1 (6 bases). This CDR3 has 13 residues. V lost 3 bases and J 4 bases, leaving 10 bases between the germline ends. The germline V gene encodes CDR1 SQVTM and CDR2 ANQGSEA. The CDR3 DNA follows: TGCAGCGTTGACGGCAGGGGTAATCAGCCCCAGCATTTT. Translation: CSVDGRGNQPQHF. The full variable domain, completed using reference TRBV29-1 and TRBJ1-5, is SAVISQKPSRDICQRGTSLTIQCQVDSQVTMMFWYRQQPGQSLTLIATANQGSEATYESGFVIDKFPISRPNLTFSTLTVSNMSPEDSSIYLCSVDGRGNQPQHFGDGTRLSIL.

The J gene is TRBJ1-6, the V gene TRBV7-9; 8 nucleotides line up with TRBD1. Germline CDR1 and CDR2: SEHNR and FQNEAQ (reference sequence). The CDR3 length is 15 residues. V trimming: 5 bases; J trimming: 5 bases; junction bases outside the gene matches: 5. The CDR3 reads CASSPEDRDNSPLHF. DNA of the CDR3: TGTGCCAGCAGCCCCGAGGACAGGGATAATTCACCCCTCCACTTT. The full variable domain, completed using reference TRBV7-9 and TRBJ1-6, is DTGVSQNPRHKITKRGQNVTFRCDPISEHNRLYWYRQTLGQGPEFLTYFQNEAQLEKSRLLSDRFSAERPKGSFSTLEIQRTEQGDSAMYLCASSPEDRDNSPLHFGNGTRLTVT.

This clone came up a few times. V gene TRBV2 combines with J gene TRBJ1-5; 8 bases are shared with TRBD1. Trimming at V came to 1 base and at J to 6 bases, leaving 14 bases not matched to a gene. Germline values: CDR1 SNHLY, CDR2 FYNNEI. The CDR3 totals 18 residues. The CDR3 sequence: CASSEGTLDRGWAQPQHF. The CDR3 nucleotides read TGTGCCAGCAGTGAAGGTACTCTAGACAGGGGATGGGCTCAGCCCCAGCATTTT.

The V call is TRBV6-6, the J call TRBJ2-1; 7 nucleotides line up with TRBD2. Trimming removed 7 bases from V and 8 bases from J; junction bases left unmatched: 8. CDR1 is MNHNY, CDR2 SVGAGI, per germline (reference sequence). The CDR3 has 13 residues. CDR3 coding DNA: TGTGCCAGCACGCTGGGAGGGTCCCATGAGCAGTTCTTC. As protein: CASTLGGSHEQFF.

The CDR3 loop is CASSENSVGDTEAFF. The DNA of the CDR3 is TGCGCCAGCAGTGAAAATTCGGTGGGAGACACTGAAGCTTTCTTT. This rearrangement joins TRBV10-2 to TRBJ1-1; D is unclear. The CDR3 is made up of 15 amino acids. Germline CDR1 is WSHSY and CDR2 is SAAADI. Between the trimmed V and J ends, which lost 3 bases and 3 bases, there was a span of 14 bases.

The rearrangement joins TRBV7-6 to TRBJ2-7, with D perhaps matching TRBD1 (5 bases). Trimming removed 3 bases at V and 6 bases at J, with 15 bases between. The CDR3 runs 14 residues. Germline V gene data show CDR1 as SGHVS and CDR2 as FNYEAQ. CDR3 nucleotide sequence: TGTGCCAGCAGCTTCTCGACAGACCTAACCGAGCAGTACTTC. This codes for CASSFSTDLTEQYF. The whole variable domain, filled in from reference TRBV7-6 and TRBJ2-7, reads GAGVSQSPRYKVTKRGQDVALRCDPISGHVSLYWYRQALGQGPEFLTYFNYEAQQDKSGLPNDRFSAERPEGSISTLTIQRTEQRDSAMYRCASSFSTDLTEQYFGPGTRLTVT.

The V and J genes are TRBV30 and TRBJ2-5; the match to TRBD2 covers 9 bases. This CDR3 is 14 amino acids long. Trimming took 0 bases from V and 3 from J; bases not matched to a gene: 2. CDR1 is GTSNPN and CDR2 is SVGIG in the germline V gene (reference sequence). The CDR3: CAWSVAGGEETQYF. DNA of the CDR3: TGTGCCTGGAGTGTTGCGGGGGGGGAAGAGACCCAGTACTTC.

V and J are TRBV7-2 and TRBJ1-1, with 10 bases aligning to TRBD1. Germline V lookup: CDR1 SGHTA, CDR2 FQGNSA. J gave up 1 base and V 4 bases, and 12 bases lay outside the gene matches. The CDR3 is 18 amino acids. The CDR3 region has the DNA TGTGCCAGCAGCTCCTCGGTGGGACAGGGGATACGGAACACTGAAGCTTTCTTT. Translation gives CASSSSVGQGIRNTEAFF.

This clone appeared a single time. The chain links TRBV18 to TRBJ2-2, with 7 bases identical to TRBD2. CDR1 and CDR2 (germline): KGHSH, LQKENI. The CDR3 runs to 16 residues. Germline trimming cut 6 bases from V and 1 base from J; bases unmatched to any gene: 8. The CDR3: CASSRGGNQNTGELFF. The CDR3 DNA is TGTGCCAGCTCCCGGGGAGGGAACCAGAACACCGGGGAGCTGTTTTTT. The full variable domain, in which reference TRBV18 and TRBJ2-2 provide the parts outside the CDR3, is NAGVMQNPRHLVRRRGQEARLRCSPMKGHSHVYWYRQLPEEGLKFMVYLQKENIIDESGMPKERFSAEFPKEGPSILRIQQVVRGDSAAYFCASSRGGNQNTGELFFGEGSRLTVL.

Here the CDR3 reads CASSQEFRTFTYEQYF. DNA for the CDR3: TGTGCCAGCAGCCAAGAGTTTAGGACATTCACCTACGAGCAGTACTTC. The chain couples TRBV14 to TRBJ2-7; D may be TRBD1 (5 bases). CDR1 SGHDN and CDR2 FVKESK come from the germline V gene. The CDR3 covers 16 residues. V was shortened by 0 bases and J by 2 bases, with 14 bases between the two germline ends.

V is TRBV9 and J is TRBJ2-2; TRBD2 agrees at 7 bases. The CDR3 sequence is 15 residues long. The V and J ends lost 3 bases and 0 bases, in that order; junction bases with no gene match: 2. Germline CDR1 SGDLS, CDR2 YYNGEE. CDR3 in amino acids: CASSASGANTGELFF. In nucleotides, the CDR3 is TGTGCCAGCAGCGCCAGCGGGGCGAACACCGGGGAGCTGTTTTTT.